This passage covers 5 T cell receptor beta chains from one sample sequenced in a study of blood T cell repertoires in COVID-19 (dated by TCRdb to the early 2020s). Libraries came from the immunoSEQ multiplex PCR assay. Sourced from immuneACCESS, this table was stored by TCRdb with only in-frame sequences that have V and J called. A share of the clones is absent; for the studies checked, an unresolved V gene accounts for under half, and the remainder has no known explanation. The sample table shows about 39,000 clones, and approximately 83% are seen once. The ten top clones hold more than 4.5% of the sample. The sequenced sample consisted of peripheral blood. Receptor source: a man aged 35 to 55 with active COVID-19.

The chain links TRBV6-5 to TRBJ1-1; 8 bases line up with TRBD1. After removal of 2 bases from V and 5 bases from J, the junction contained 1 base not matched to a gene. The CDR3 contains 13 residues. CDR1 and CDR2 (germline): MNHEY, SVGAGI. CDR3 bases: TGTGCCAGCAGTTACCGACAGGGGACTGAAGCTTTCTTT. Translating gives CASSYRQGTEAFF.

The chain carries TRBV7-9 and TRBJ2-7, with no clear D. Germline V CDR1 and CDR2: SEHNR, FQNEAQ (reference sequence). V gave up 5 bases and J gave up 5 bases, with 16 bases separating them. The CDR3 extends over 14 amino acids. The CDR3 coding sequence is TGTGCCAGCAGCGCTTCGCATTTTCTAAACGAGCAGTACTTC. Its translation: CASSASHFLNEQYF.

CDR3 in amino acids: CASSRQGRNTEAFF. In DNA form, the CDR3 reads TGTGCCAGCAGCCGACAGGGGAGGAACACTGAAGCTTTCTTT. V usage is TRBV7-9 and J usage is TRBJ1-1; 8 bases fit TRBD1. The CDR3 loop spans 14 amino acids. In germline, CDR1 is SEHNR, CDR2 FQNEAQ (reference sequence). V lost 5 bases to trimming and J lost 1 base; unmatched junction nucleotides: 3.

This chain uses TRBV19 with TRBJ1-1, with D perhaps matching TRBD1 (5 bases). The germline V gene has CDR1 LNHDA and CDR2 SQIVND (reference sequence). Trimming stripped 4 bases from V and 0 bases from J, with 9 bases between. This CDR3 has 14 amino acids. This CDR3 is CASSTGIMNTEAFF. CDR3 coding DNA: TGTGCCAGTAGTACAGGGATCATGAACACTGAAGCTTTCTTT.

The chain links TRBV12-5 to TRBJ1-3; D gene uncertain. Germline CDR1 reads LGHNT; CDR2 reads FRNRAP. The CDR3 extends over 16 amino acids. V was pared by 4 bases and J by 8 bases, with 21 bases between. The CDR3 bases are TGTGCTAGTGGTTCCCTGCATAGCCCCAGAGGTTACACCATATATTTT. Protein: CASGSLHSPRGYTIYF.